These 4 T cell receptor beta chains originate from one sample sequenced in a study of T cell repertoires in cytomegalovirus infection. TCRdb used MiXCR to reprocess the reads, holding one entry per CDR3 protein. This sample has about 890,000 distinct CDR3 sequences, with 31% found just once. The antigens for these receptors are not known. The sequencing here drew on cultured CD8+ T cells from PBMCs, taken from culture after CMV antigen stimulation. The receptors derive from a human donor in good health (CMV status not recorded). Some clones in this sample may be carry-over from other donors' samples.

This clonotype came up a few times. This chain connects TRBV12-3 or TRBV12-4 to TRBJ2-1; D is unclear. The CDR3 extends over 12 amino acids. Trimming removed 6 bases at V and 12 bases at J, with 15 bases between. The DNA for the CDR3 is TGTGCCAGCAGACTTGACCAGGTGAGGCAGTTCTTC. This translates into CASRLDQVRQFF.

The J gene is TRBJ1-4, the V gene TRBV28; tentatively, D is TRBD1 (6 bases). This CDR3 has 16 amino acids. Trimming pared 7 bases from V and 3 bases from J, leaving 18 bases between. CDR1 is MDHEN and CDR2 is SYDVKM in the germline V gene. The CDR3 nucleotides are TGTGCCAGCACCCACCTCCGGGACACGTCTAATGAAAAACTGTTTTTT. Protein product: CASTHLRDTSNEKLFF.

The chain joins TRBV28 to TRBJ1-2, with unresolved D. This CDR3 contains 14 residues. Deletions cut 8 bases from V and 1 base from J, with 14 bases between. The germline CDR1 and CDR2 sequences are MDHEN and SYDVKM. CDR3 sequence (DNA): TGTGCCAGCCTTGAAGTCCCGAGTAACTATGGCTACACCTTC. It yields the protein CASLEVPSNYGYTF.

V is TRBV5-5 and J is TRBJ1-5; 7 bases are shared with TRBD1. The CDR3 extends over 15 amino acids. Trimming cost V 4 bases and J 0 bases; bases outside gene matches: 4. Germline CDR1 and CDR2: SGHKS and YYEKEE (reference sequence). The CDR3 protein is CASSPTGFSNQPQHF. The CDR3 DNA follows: TGTGCCAGCAGCCCGACAGGGTTTAGCAATCAGCCCCAGCATTTT. Full variable domain (outside the CDR3, taken from reference TRBV5-5 and TRBJ1-5): DAGVTQSPTHLIKTRGQQVTLRCSPISGHKSVSWYQQVLGQGPQFIFQYYEKEERGRGNFPDRFSARQFPNYSSELNVNALLLGDSALYLCASSPTGFSNQPQHFGDGTRLSIL.